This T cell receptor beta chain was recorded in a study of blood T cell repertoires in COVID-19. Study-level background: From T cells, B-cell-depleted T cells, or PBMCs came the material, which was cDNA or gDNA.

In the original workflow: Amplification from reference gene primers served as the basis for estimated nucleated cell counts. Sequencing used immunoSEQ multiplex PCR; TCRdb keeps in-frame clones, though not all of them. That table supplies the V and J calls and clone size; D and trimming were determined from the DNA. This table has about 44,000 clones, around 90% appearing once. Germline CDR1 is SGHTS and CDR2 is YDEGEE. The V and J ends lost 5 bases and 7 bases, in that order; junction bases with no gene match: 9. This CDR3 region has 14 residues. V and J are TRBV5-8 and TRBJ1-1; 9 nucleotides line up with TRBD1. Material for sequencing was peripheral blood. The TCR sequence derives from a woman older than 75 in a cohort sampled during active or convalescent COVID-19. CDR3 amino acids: CASRPGTGLVEAFF. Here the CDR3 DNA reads TGTGCCAGCAGGCCCGGGACAGGGTTGGTTGAAGCTTTCTTT.